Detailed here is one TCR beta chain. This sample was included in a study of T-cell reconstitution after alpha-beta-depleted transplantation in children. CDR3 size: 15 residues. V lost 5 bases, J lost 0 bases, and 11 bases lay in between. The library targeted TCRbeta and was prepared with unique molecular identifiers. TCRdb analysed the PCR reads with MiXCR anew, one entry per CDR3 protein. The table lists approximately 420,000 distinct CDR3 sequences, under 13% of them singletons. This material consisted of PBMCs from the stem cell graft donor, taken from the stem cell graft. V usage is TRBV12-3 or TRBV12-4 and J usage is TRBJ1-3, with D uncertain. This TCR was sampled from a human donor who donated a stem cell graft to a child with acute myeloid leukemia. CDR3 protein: CASSPRGISGNTIYF. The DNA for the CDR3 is TGTGCCAGCAGTCCGCGCGGGATCTCTGGAAACACCATATATTTT.